Listed here are 12 T cell receptor beta chains from one sample, sequenced in a study of T cells in Graves' hyperthyroidism and ophthalmopathy (dated by TCRdb to about 2019). Receptors were amplified or captured by multiplex PCR. Sequencing was carried out with an Illumina HiSeq 2000. Amplification of TCR beta CDR3 regions was carried out from RNA transcripts. For the first round of RT-PCR on the TCR CDR3, the HTBI primer set was used together with the Qiagen OneStep RT-PCR kit. The public reads were run again by TCRdb, first through fastp at Q25 and then through MiXCR, and only productive beta chains were kept. Each entry is one CDR3 protein sequence, shown with its most common DNA and genes. The sample profile shows hundreds of thousands of distinct CDR3 sequences; approximately 15% of them were found once. Together, the top ten hold about 17% of the sample. Sequenced: blood. Receptor source: a woman aged 18 to 35 with Graves' hyperthyroidism.

The chain is built from TRBV7-8 and TRBJ2-5; tentatively, D is TRBD1 or TRBD2 (5 bases each). Germline CDR1 and CDR2: SGHVS and FQNEAQ. The CDR3 is 13 residues long. V was trimmed by 5 bases and J by 13 bases, leaving 20 bases between them. CDR3 protein: CASSPQNRGRGYF. For the CDR3, the DNA is TGTGCCAGCAGCCCGCAGAATAGGGGCCGGGGGTACTTC.

This clonotype was picked up many times. This sequence joins TRBV7-8 and TRBJ1-5, with TRBD1 matching over 7 bases. The CDR3 runs 15 residues. Germline CDR1 reads SGHVS; CDR2 reads FQNEAQ. Trimming cost V 2 bases and J 2 bases; bases outside gene matches: 3. CDR3 coding DNA: TGTGCCAGCAGCTTAAAGGGGGCGGGCAATCAGCCCCAGCATTTT. It encodes CASSLKGAGNQPQHF.

This clonotype is a singleton in its sample. The V gene is TRBV19, the J gene TRBJ2-7; 8 bases are shared with TRBD1. This CDR3 spans 15 amino acids. The junction had 11 bases not matched to a gene; V was cut back by 8 bases and J by 2 bases. Germline CDR1 LNHDA, CDR2 SQIVND (reference sequence). The CDR3 DNA reads TGTGCCAGTCAAAATCAAGGGACAGGACCCTACGAGCAGTACTTC. Amino acid sequence: CASQNQGTGPYEQYF.

Only a few counts were recorded for this clonotype. V usage is TRBV10-1 and J usage is TRBJ2-7; weak D call: TRBD1 (6 bases). The CDR3 consists of 14 residues. V was shortened by 6 bases and J by 5 bases, with 17 bases between the two germline ends. CDR1 WNHNN and CDR2 SYGVQD come from the germline V gene (reference sequence). The CDR3 here is CASSRAGDPNEQYF. The DNA of the CDR3 is TGCGCCAGCAGCAGGGCAGGGGACCCCAACGAGCAGTACTTC.

Here the CDR3 DNA reads TGTGCCAGCAGCCTATGGGATAGCGGGAGGGCCCGGACCGGGGAGCTGTTTTTT. Translating it yields CASSLWDSGRARTGELFF. The chain employs TRBV7-9 and TRBJ2-2, with 11 bases matching TRBD2. Germline CDR1 is SEHNR and CDR2 is FQNEAQ (reference sequence). J was trimmed by 5 bases and V by 5 bases; bases with no gene match: 13. CDR3 length: 18 residues.

The V gene is TRBV12-5, the J gene TRBJ2-2; the D gene is possibly TRBD2 (6 bases). The CDR3 covers 18 residues. V lost 0 bases and J 7 bases, leaving 21 bases between the germline ends. CDR1 and CDR2 (germline): LGHNT, FRNRAP. The CDR3 reads CASGLVSSGVGKHGELFF. The DNA of the CDR3 is TGTGCTAGTGGTTTGGTATCCTCGGGGGTAGGCAAGCACGGGGAGCTGTTTTTT.

The chain employs TRBV20-1 and TRBJ2-3, with D perhaps TRBD2 (7 bases). The CDR3 contains 15 residues. Germline CDR1 reads DFQATT; CDR2 reads SNEGSKA (reference sequence). The V end was cut by 7 bases, the J end by 1 base, with 18 bases between. CDR3 amino acids: CSVGGLAGGTDTQYF. The CDR3 nucleotides are TGCAGTGTGGGGGGGCTAGCCGGGGGCACAGATACGCAGTATTTT.

The chain combines TRBV27 with TRBJ1-6; D gene uncertain. Germline lookup yields CDR1 MNHEY and CDR2 SMNVEV (reference sequence). V lost 0 bases, J lost 0 bases, and 9 bases lay in between. This CDR3 comprises 17 residues. The CDR3 coding sequence is TGTGCCAGCAGTTTATCGGACTGGAGCTCCTATAATTCACCCCTCCACTTT. Its translation is CASSLSDWSSYNSPLHF.

The rearrangement uses TRBV19 and TRBJ2-7, with D possibly matching TRBD2 (5 bases). This CDR3 has 15 amino acids. The germline gives CDR1 LNHDA, CDR2 SQIVND (reference sequence). V was clipped by 5 bases and J by 7 bases, with 21 bases between them. The CDR3 here is CASSPALLGSGEQYF. CDR3 DNA sequence: TGTGCCAGTAGTCCAGCTTTGCTAGGATCGGGGGAGCAGTACTTC.

This clonotype came up many times. DNA for the CDR3: TGTGCCAGCAGCCCCGGTTGGTCTGAGCAGTACTTC. Amino acid sequence: CASSPGWSEQYF. The rearrangement uses TRBV7-9 and TRBJ2-7; D gene unclear. The CDR3 is made up of 12 amino acids. V shed 5 bases and J shed 7 bases, with 12 bases lying between them. Germline V gives CDR1 SEHNR, CDR2 FQNEAQ (reference sequence).

J is TRBJ1-2 and V is TRBV18; D not resolved. V lost 2 bases to trimming and J lost 8 bases, with 15 bases between them. The CDR3 totals 14 residues. Per the germline V gene, CDR1 is KGHSH and CDR2 is LQKENI. The CDR3 reads CASSPISPAEGYTF. CDR3 coding DNA: TGTGCCAGCTCACCAATCTCCCCCGCAGAGGGCTACACCTTC.

This clonotype has only a few counts. The genes are TRBV5-6 and TRBJ1-1; D not resolved. The V gene's germline CDR1 is SGHDT and CDR2 YYEEEE. Trimming removed 1 base from V and 1 base from J, with 8 bases in between. The CDR3 length is 14 residues. The CDR3 region has the DNA TGTGCCAGCAGCTTGAGTCCGAGGAACACTGAAGCTTTCTTT. Encoded protein: CASSLSPRNTEAFF.